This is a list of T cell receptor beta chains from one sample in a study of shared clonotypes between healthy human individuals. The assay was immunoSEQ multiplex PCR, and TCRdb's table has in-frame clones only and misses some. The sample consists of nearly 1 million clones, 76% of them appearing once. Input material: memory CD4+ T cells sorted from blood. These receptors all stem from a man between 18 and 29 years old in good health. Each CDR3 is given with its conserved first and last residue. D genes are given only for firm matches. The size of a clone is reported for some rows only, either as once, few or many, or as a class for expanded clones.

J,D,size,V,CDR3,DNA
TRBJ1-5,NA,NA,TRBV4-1,CASRNPPGPFSNQPQHF,TGCGCCAGCAGAAATCCCCCAGGGCCCTTTAGCAATCAGCCCCAGCATTTT
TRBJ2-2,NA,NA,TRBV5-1,CASTVRGAEKPLNTGELFF,TGCGCCAGCACCGTTAGAGGGGCAGAGAAACCGTTAAACACCGGGGAGCTGTTTTTT
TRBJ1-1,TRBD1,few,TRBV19,CALDRGSTEAFF,TGTGCCTTGGACAGGGGATCAACTGAAGCTTTCTTT
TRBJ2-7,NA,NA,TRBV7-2,CAVSGGHEQYF,TGTGCCGTATCAGGGGGGCACGAGCAGTACTTC
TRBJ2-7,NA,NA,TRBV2,CASRKGTDPYEQYF,TGTGCCAGCAGGAAGGGGACGGATCCCTACGAGCAGTACTTC
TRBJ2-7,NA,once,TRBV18,CASSRGSYEQYF,TGTGCCAGCTCACGAGGGTCCTACGAGCAGTACTTC
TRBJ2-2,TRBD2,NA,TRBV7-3,CASSLKASGGVPGELFF,TGTGCCAGCAGCTTAAAAGCTAGCGGGGGAGTTCCCGGGGAGCTGTTTTTT
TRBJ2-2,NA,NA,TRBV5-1,CASSLDGGRTGELFF,TGCGCCAGCAGCTTGGACGGGGGTAGAACCGGGGAGCTGTTTTTT
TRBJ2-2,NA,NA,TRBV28,CASTSQLGELFF,TGTGCCAGCACTTCCCAGCTCGGGGAGCTGTTTTTT
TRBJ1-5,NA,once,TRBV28,CASSLPGQLDQPQHF,TGTGCCAGCAGTTTACCGGGTCAACTTGATCAGCCCCAGCATTTT